This TCR beta chain was identified in a study of OX40 agonist ivuxolimab in advanced cancers. Study context: While on treatment, patients had intravenous ivuxolimab at 0.01 to 10 mg/kg every 2 weeks. Under the entry rules, prior anti-PD-1, anti-PD-L1 or anti-CTLA-4 therapy was allowed, and more than 35% had some. Notes on the study in general: Averaging showed that CD8+ T cells had more expanded clones than CD4+ did.

The CDR3 sequence is 14 residues long. Germline-derived CDR1 and CDR2 are SEHNR and FQNEAQ (reference sequence). V was trimmed by 8 bases and J by 5 bases, leaving 18 bases between them. Assay: immunoSEQ multiplex PCR; the TCRdb copy retains only in-frame clones and omits some. The repertoire holds tens of thousands of clones, with 82% as singletons. Of note for this clone: The antigen remains undetermined.

The starting material was CD4+ or CD8+ T cells sorted from blood, obtained in a trial of the OX40 agonist ivuxolimab. The sequence derives from an adult with an advanced solid tumor such as melanoma, head and neck, liver or kidney cancer. This rearrangement joins TRBV7-9 to TRBJ1-2; tentative D call: TRBD1 (5 bases). The CDR3 DNA sequence: TGTGCCAGCTCGGGTCGTAGGGGAACATATGGCTACACCTTC. Protein sequence: CASSGRRGTYGYTF.